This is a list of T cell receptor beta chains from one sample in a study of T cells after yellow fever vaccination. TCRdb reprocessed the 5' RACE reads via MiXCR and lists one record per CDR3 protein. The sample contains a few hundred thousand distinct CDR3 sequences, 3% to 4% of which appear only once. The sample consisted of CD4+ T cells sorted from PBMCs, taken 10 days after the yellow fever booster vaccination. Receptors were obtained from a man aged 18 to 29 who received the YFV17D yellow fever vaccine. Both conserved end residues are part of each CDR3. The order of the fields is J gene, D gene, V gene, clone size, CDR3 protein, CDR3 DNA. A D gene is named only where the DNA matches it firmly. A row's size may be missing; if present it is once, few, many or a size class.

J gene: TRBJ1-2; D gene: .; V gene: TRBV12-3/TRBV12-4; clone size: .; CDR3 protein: CASSTDVGSGYTF; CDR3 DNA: TGTGCCAGCTCCACGGACGTTGGCTCTGGCTACACCTTC
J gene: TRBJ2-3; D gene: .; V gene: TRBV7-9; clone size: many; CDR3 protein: CASSLNRGGLFPDTQYF; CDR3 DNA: TGTGCCAGCAGCCTTAATAGGGGGGGCCTCTTCCCAGATACGCAGTATTTT
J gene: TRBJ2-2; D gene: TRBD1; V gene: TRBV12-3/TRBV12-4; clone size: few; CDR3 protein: CASSLPPGGRQGDTGELFF; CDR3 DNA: TGTGCCAGCAGTTTACCCCCAGGAGGGAGACAGGGGGACACCGGGGAGCTGTTTTTT
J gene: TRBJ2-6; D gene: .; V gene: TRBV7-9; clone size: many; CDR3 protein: CASSLAGTSGANVLTF; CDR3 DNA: TGTGCCAGCAGCTTAGCCGGGACCTCTGGGGCCAACGTCCTGACTTTC
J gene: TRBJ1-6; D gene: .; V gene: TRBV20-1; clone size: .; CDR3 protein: CSASDGAGRRNSPLHF; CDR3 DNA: TGCAGTGCTAGCGATGGGGCAGGGCGGAGGAATTCACCCCTCCACTTT
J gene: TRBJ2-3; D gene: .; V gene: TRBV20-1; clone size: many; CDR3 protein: CSARPPNTDTQYF; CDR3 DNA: TGCAGTGCTAGACCGCCTAACACAGATACGCAGTATTTT
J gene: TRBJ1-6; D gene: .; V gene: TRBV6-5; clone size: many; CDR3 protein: CASSYGGSVSPLHF; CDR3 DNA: TGTGCCAGCAGTTACGGGGGCTCGGTTTCACCCCTCCACTTT
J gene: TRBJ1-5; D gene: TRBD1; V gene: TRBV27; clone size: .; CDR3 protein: CASSLRQGQQPQHF; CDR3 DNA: TGTGCCAGCAGTCTACGACAGGGTCAACAGCCCCAGCATTTT
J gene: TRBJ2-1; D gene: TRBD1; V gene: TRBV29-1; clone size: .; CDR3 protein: CSEGQVINEQFF; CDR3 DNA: TGCAGCGAGGGACAGGTTATCAATGAGCAGTTCTTC
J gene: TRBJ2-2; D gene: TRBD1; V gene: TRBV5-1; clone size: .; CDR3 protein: CASSISGQGSDTGELFF; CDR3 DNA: TGCGCCAGCAGTATCTCGGGACAGGGTTCGGACACCGGGGAGCTGTTTTTT
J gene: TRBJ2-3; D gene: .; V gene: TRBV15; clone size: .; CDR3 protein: CATSRDGTPSTDTQYF; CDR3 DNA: TGTGCCACCAGCAGAGATGGGACTCCTAGCACAGATACGCAGTATTTT
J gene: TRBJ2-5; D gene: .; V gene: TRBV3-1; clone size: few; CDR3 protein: CASSQDPDSQTQYF; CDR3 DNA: TGTGCCAGCAGCCAAGACCCGGACAGCCAGACCCAGTACTTC
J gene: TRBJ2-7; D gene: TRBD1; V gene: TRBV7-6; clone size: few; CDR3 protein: CASSLVQGGPNEQYF; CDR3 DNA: TGTGCCAGCAGCTTAGTACAAGGGGGCCCCAACGAGCAGTACTTC
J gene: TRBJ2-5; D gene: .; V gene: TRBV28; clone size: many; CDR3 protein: CASGSGVQETQYF; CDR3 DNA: TGTGCCAGCGGTTCGGGGGTCCAAGAGACCCAGTACTTC